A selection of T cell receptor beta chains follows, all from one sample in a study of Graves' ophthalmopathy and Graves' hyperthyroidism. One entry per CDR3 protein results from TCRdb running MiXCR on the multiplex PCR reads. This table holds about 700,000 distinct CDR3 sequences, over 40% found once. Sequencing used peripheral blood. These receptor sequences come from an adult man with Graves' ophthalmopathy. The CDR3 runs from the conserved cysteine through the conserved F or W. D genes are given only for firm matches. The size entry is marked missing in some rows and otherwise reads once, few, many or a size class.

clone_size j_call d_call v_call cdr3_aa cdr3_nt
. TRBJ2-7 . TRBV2 CASSPSGEAYEQYF TGTGCCAGCAGTCCCTCGGGGGAGGCCTACGAGCAGTACTTC
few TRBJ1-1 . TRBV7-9 CASSLDDLTEAFF TGTGCCAGCAGCTTAGACGATCTCACTGAAGCTTTCTTT
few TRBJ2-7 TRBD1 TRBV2 CASRRTGQGYYEQYF TGTGCCAGCAGGCGGACAGGACAGGGGTACTACGAGCAGTACTTC
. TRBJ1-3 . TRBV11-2 CASSLVLQPTSGNTIYF TGTGCCAGCAGCTTAGTTTTACAGCCCACCTCTGGAAACACCATATATTTT
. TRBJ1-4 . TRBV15 CATSSSGTATNEKLFF TGTGCCACCAGCAGCTCTGGGACGGCAACTAATGAAAAACTGTTTTTT
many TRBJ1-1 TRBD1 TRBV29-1 CSVRTGLGTEAFF TGCAGCGTCCGGACAGGGCTTGGCACTGAAGCTTTCTTT
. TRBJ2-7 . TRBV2 CASSQDWNRNYEQYF TGTGCCAGCAGCCAAGATTGGAACAGAAACTACGAGCAGTACTTC
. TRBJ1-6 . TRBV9 CASSVGGVGGNSPLHF TGTGCCAGCAGCGTAGGAGGGGTGGGGGGTAATTCACCCCTCCACTTT
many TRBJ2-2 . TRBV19 CASSVAGELFF TGTGCCAGTAGCGTGGCCGGGGAGCTGTTTTTT
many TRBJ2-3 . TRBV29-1 CSYHRDPQYF TGCAGCTACCACCGGGACCCGCAGTATTTT
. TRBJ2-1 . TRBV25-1 CASTPGENSYNEQFF TGTGCCAGCACCCCAGGCGAGAACTCCTACAATGAGCAGTTCTTC
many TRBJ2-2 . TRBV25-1 CASNRANTGELFF TGTGCCAGCAACAGGGCGAACACCGGGGAGCTGTTTTTT
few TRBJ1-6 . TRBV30 CAWRATGYSPLHF TGTGCCTGGAGAGCCACAGGGTATTCACCCCTCCACTTT
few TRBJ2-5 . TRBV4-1 CASSQGTIEGETQYF TGCGCCAGCAGCCAAGGGACAATTGAAGGGGAGACCCAGTACTTC
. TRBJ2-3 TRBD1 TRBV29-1 CSVLTGGYTDTQYF TGCAGCGTCCTGACAGGGGGCTACACAGATACGCAGTATTTT
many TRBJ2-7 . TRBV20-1 CSARERSGAYEQYF TGCAGTGCTAGAGAACGGTCAGGAGCCTACGAGCAGTACTTC
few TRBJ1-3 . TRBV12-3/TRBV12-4 CASSYTGPGNTIYF TGTGCCAGCAGTTACACGGGTCCAGGAAACACCATATATTTT
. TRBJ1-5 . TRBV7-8 CASSAPGVQETQHF TGTGCCAGCAGTGCTCCGGGGGTCCAAGAGACCCAGCATTTT
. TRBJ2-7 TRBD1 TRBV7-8 CASSVLIPGQTYEQYF TGTGCCAGCAGCGTCCTAATTCCGGGACAGACCTACGAGCAGTACTTC
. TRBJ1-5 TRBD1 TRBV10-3 CAISEGQGFQPQHF TGTGCCATCAGTGAGGGACAGGGATTTCAGCCCCAGCACTTT
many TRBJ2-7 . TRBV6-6 CASRDRYGAYEQYF TGTGCCAGCAGAGACAGGTACGGTGCCTACGAGCAGTACTTC
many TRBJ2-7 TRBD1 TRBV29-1 CSARSGQSSYEQYF TGCAGCGCCCGGTCGGGACAGAGCTCCTACGAGCAGTACTTC
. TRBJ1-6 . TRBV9 CASSLLPPWANSPLHF TGTGCCAGCAGCTTGCTCCCCCCATGGGCAAATTCACCCCTCCACTTT
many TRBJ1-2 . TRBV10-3 CASRETAGTGYGYTF TGTGCCAGCAGGGAAACGGCAGGGACGGGCTATGGCTACACCTTC
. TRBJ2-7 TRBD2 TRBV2 CASRAGQRGTYEQYF TGTGCCAGCAGGGCTGGACAGCGGGGGACCTACGAGCAGTACTTC
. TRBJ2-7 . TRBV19 CASSMRDSRGLSSYEQYF TGTGCCAGTAGTATGCGGGACTCTAGAGGCCTTAGCTCCTACGAGCAGTACTTC
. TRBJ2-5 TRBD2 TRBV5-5 CASSYGTGGGTQYF TGTGCCAGCAGTTACGGGACGGGAGGGGGGACCCAGTACTTC
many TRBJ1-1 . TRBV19 CASSVSYPGQEAFF TGTGCCAGTAGTGTCAGTTATCCGGGACAAGAAGCTTTCTTT
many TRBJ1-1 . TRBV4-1 CASSAQGWAEAFF TGCGCCAGCAGCGCACAGGGATGGGCTGAAGCTTTCTTT
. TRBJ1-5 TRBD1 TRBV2 CASRHHSGTDNQPQHF TGTGCCAGCAGGCACCACTCCGGGACAGATAATCAGCCCCAGCATTTT
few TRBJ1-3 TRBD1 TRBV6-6 CASSYGDRAVSGNTIYF TGTGCCAGCAGTTACGGTGACAGGGCCGTTTCCGGAAACACCATATATTTT